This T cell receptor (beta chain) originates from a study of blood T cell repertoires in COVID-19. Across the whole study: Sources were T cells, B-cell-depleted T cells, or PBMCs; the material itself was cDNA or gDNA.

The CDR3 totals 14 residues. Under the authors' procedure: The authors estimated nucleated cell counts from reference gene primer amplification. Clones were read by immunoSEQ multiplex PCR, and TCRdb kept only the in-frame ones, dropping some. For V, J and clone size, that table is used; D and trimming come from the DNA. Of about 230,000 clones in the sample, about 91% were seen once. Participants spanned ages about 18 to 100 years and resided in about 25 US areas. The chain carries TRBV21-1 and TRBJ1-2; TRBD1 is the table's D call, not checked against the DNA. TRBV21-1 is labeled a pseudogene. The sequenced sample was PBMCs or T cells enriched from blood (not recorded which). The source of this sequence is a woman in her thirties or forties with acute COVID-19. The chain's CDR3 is CASSTRQKNYGYTF. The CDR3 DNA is TGTGCCAGCAGCACGCGACAGAAAAACTATGGCTACACCTTC.